These 22 T cell receptor beta chains were sequenced from one sample in a study of blood T cell repertoires in COVID-19. Measured with immunoSEQ multiplex PCR; TCRdb has only the in-frame clones, and not every one. Counted here are fewer than 250,000 clones, 80% to 85% occurring once; the ten biggest clones make up about 10%. Material for sequencing was peripheral blood. Every receptor here comes from a woman older than 75 with COVID-19, enrolled during active disease.

The V gene is TRBV5-4, the J gene TRBJ1-1, with 11 positions matching TRBD1. V was pared by 4 bases and J by 1 base, with 9 bases of the junction left unmatched. Germline V gene sequence: CDR1 SGHNT, CDR2 YYREEE (reference sequence). This CDR3 contains 17 residues. The CDR3 nucleotides read TGTGCCAGCAGCCTCGCAGGGACAGGGGGAGCGAACACTGAAGCTTTCTTT. Protein: CASSLAGTGGANTEAFF.

In its sample, this clone was seen once. V and J are TRBV5-1 and TRBJ2-1, with 9 positions matching TRBD2. The V gene end was trimmed by 0 bases and the J gene end by 4 bases; junction bases not matched to a gene: 5. CDR3 length equals 16 residues. Germline CDR1 is SGHRS and CDR2 is YFSETQ. The CDR3, as DNA: TGCGCCAGCAGCTTGGTCACTAGCGGGCATTACAATGAGCAGTTCTTC. Residues: CASSLVTSGHYNEQFF. Looking up the rest from reference TRBV5-1 and TRBJ2-1 gives the full variable domain: KAGVTQTPRYLIKTRGQQVTLSCSPISGHRSVSWYQQTPGQGLQFLFEYFSETQRNKGNFPGRFSGRQFSNSRSEMNVSTLELGDSALYLCASSLVTSGHYNEQFFGPGTRLTVL.

This chain joins TRBV9 and TRBJ2-7; 12 positions match TRBD1. Germline assignment: CDR1 SGDLS and CDR2 YYNGEE. J lost 3 bases, V lost 4 bases, and 5 bases had no gene match. The CDR3 has 15 amino acids. The CDR3 coding sequence is TGTGCCAGCAGCCCCGGGACAGGGGGCTTCTACGAGCAGTACTTC. It yields the protein CASSPGTGGFYEQYF.

The CDR3 region is CASSAIAGLTDTQYF. In nucleotides, the CDR3 is TGTGCCAGCAGCGCCATAGCGGGCCTCACAGATACGCAGTATTTT. The V gene is TRBV9, the J gene TRBJ2-3; 7 nucleotides line up with TRBD2. This CDR3 has 15 residues. Germline trimming cut 3 bases from V and 2 bases from J; bases unmatched to any gene: 6. The germline V gene has CDR1 SGDLS and CDR2 YYNGEE.

This chain connects TRBV7-2 to TRBJ2-1; possible D gene TRBD2, 5 bases. Trimming took 1 base from V and 12 from J, leaving 13 bases between them. Looked up from germline, CDR1 is SGHTA and CDR2 is FQGNSA. The CDR3 loop spans 13 amino acids. CDR3 bases: TGTGCCAGCAGCTTAGGGGTTGGAGGAGGGCAGTTCTTC. Translated, it gives CASSLGVGGGQFF.

The rearrangement uses TRBV14 and TRBJ1-2; 8 bases match TRBD1. The junction had 3 bases not matched to a gene; V was cut back by 4 bases and J by 2 bases. CDR3 length: 14 amino acids. Looked up from germline, CDR1 is SGHDN and CDR2 is FVKESK. The DNA of the CDR3 is TGTGCCAGCAGCCCCCGGACAGGGAACTATGGCTACACCTTC. This sequence encodes CASSPRTGNYGYTF.

The rearrangement uses TRBV7-2 and TRBJ1-4; D might be TRBD1 (5 bases). The ends were cut back, 7 bases at V and 4 bases at J, with 13 bases in the middle. This CDR3 is 14 amino acids long. CDR1 is SGHTA and CDR2 is FQGNSA in the germline V gene. As DNA, the CDR3 is TGTGCCAGCACCCTGACAGCCTTTAATGAAAAACTGTTTTTT. Its protein product is CASTLTAFNEKLFF.

In this sample, this clone turned up once. The V and J genes are TRBV5-1 and TRBJ1-2; 8 bases are shared with TRBD1. The CDR3 totals 15 residues. Germline lookup yields CDR1 SGHRS and CDR2 YFSETQ. After removal of 1 base from V and 4 bases from J, the junction contained 6 bases not matched to a gene. The CDR3 is CASSLQGTGSYGYTF. The DNA of the CDR3 is TGCGCCAGCAGCTTGCAAGGGACAGGCTCCTATGGCTACACCTTC.

This clone has just one count. The junction does not match germline at one end; this may be a read error. V is TRBV30 and J is TRBJ1-2; 9 bases map to TRBD1. This CDR3 spans 11 amino acids. Germline V gene data show CDR1 as GTSNPN and CDR2 as SVGIG (reference sequence). The CDR3 DNA follows: TGTGCCTGGAGTGTAGTCGACAGGGGGAACTTC. Protein product: CAWSVVDRGNF.

The CDR3 DNA reads as TGTGCCAGCAGCTCGGGGCGGGAGGGGCCGGCTACGCAGTATTTT. Translating it yields CASSSGREGPATQYF. The J gene is TRBJ2-3, the V gene TRBV7-9; 9 bases align to TRBD2. Germline-derived CDR1 and CDR2 are SEHNR and FQNEAQ (reference sequence). The CDR3 contains 15 residues. J gave up 8 bases and V 4 bases, and 10 bases lay outside the gene matches.

The gene calls are TRBV5-1 and TRBJ2-3, with 12 bases matching TRBD2. Germline V gene sequence: CDR1 SGHRS, CDR2 YFSETQ. The V segment lost 4 bases and the J segment 0 bases; nucleotides outside the gene matches: 6. The CDR3 is made up of 17 amino acids. For the CDR3, the DNA is TGCGCCAGCAGCAAACCGGGACTAGCGGGTAGCACAGATACGCAGTATTTT. Its protein product is CASSKPGLAGSTDTQYF.

The chain couples TRBV6-2 or TRBV6-3 to TRBJ2-2; 8 positions agree with TRBD2. The ends lost 5 bases at V and 7 bases at J; junction bases unmatched: 0. Germline V gene sequence: CDR1 MNHEY, CDR2 SVGEGT. The CDR3 consists of 12 residues. CDR3 sequence reads: CASSRGGGELFF. In DNA, the CDR3 is TGTGCCAGCAGTCGGGGGGGCGGGGAGCTGTTTTTT.

The V and J genes are TRBV7-9 and TRBJ2-1; no clear D gene. V dropped 2 bases and J dropped 4 bases, with 6 bases sitting between them. Germline CDR1 reads SEHNR; CDR2 reads FQNEAQ (reference sequence). This CDR3 has 13 amino acids. CDR3 sequence reads: CASSLQAYNEQFF. In DNA, the CDR3 is TGTGCCAGCAGCTTACAGGCTTACAATGAGCAGTTCTTC.

This clone was found once. This sequence joins TRBV7-3 and TRBJ2-3; 8 bases are shared with TRBD2. After removal of 1 base from V and 3 bases from J, the junction contained 3 bases not matched to a gene. CDR3 length: 15 amino acids. The V gene's germline CDR1 is SGHTA and CDR2 FQGTGA. In nucleotides, the CDR3 is TGTGCCAGCAGCTTAAGCGGGGGGCAAACAGATACGCAGTATTTT. Protein product: CASSLSGGQTDTQYF.

The CDR3 nucleotides are TGTGCCACCAGCAGAGATTGGGGGGGACTAAAAGAGACCCAGTACTTC. Translation gives CATSRDWGGLKETQYF. V and J are TRBV15 and TRBJ2-5; 7 bases match TRBD2. Germline V CDR1 and CDR2: LNHNV, YYDKDF (reference sequence). The CDR3 is 16 residues long. The trim removed 0 bases at V and 3 bases at J, leaving 7 bases unmatched.

The chain employs TRBV5-7 and TRBJ1-6; the D gene is possibly TRBD1 (6 bases). TRBV5-7 is noted as an ORF with a role that remains uncertain. Trimming shortened V by 0 bases and J by 5 bases, and 12 bases separated the two germline ends. CDR3 length: 16 residues. CDR3 residues: CASSLVGRGDNSPLHF. The CDR3 coding sequence is TGTGCCAGCAGCTTGGTCGGCAGGGGAGATAATTCACCCCTCCACTTT.

This rearrangement joins TRBV5-6 to TRBJ2-2; TRBD1 agrees at 9 bases. This CDR3 has 15 residues. CDR1 is SGHDT, CDR2 YYEEEE, per germline. The J segment lost 5 bases and the V segment lost 4 bases, leaving 6 bases of the junction unmatched. The CDR3 nucleotides are TGTGCCAGCAGCCCTGGACAGGGGAGGACCGGGGAGCTGTTTTTT. It codes for CASSPGQGRTGELFF.

This clone occurred a few times. This sequence joins TRBV18 and TRBJ1-1, with a tentative D call TRBD1 (6 bases). Trimming took off 6 bases at V and 3 bases at J, with 20 bases between the two ends. The CDR3 is 16 residues long. CDR1 KGHSH and CDR2 LQKENI come from the germline V gene. The CDR3 loop is CASSSGQLRSDTEAFF. CDR3 in DNA: TGTGCCAGCTCCTCAGGACAGCTGAGATCGGACACTGAAGCTTTCTTT. Complete variable domain (other parts from reference TRBV18 and TRBJ1-1): NAGVMQNPRHLVRRRGQEARLRCSPMKGHSHVYWYRQLPEEGLKFMVYLQKENIIDESGMPKERFSAEFPKEGPSILRIQQVVRGDSAAYFCASSSGQLRSDTEAFFGQGTRLTVV.

This clone has a count of ten or more. V usage is TRBV9 and J usage is TRBJ2-1, with D perhaps matching TRBD1 (5 bases). Trimming stripped 0 bases from V and 0 bases from J, with 7 bases between. Germline V gives CDR1 SGDLS, CDR2 YYNGEE. The CDR3 is made up of 15 amino acids. CDR3 DNA sequence: TGTGCCAGCAGCGTAGGACAGAGCTCCTACAATGAGCAGTTCTTC. As protein: CASSVGQSSYNEQFF.

The V gene is TRBV19, the J gene TRBJ1-4, with D possibly TRBD1 on 6 matching bases. CDR1 is LNHDA and CDR2 is SQIVND in the germline V gene (reference sequence). The CDR3 is 16 amino acids. Between the trimmed V and J ends, which lost 6 bases and 1 base, there was a span of 15 bases. The CDR3 DNA follows: TGTGCCAGTAGCCGAGGGGGATGGGGAACTAATGAAAAACTGTTTTTT. It specifies CASSRGGWGTNEKLFF.

The gene calls are TRBV5-1 and TRBJ2-7; TRBD2 agrees at 10 bases. CDR1 is SGHRS and CDR2 is YFSETQ in the germline V gene. J was trimmed by 3 bases and V by 9 bases; bases with no gene match: 12. The CDR3 consists of 15 residues. The CDR3 coding sequence is TGCGCCACCCGGATTGGGCTAGCGGGGGTCTACGAGCAGTACTTC. This gives the protein CATRIGLAGVYEQYF.

This clone occurred a few times. The V and J genes are TRBV2 and TRBJ2-6; D not certain. Germline V CDR1 and CDR2: SNHLY, FYNNEI. The V and J ends lost 4 bases and 1 base respectively, with 5 bases between them. This CDR3 has 14 amino acids. CDR3 nucleotides: TGTGCCAGCAGTGCGGAGTCTGGGGCCAACGTCCTGACTTTC. Residues: CASSAESGANVLTF.